This TCR beta chain was sequenced for a study of blood T cell repertoires in COVID-19 (dated by TCRdb to about 2020). Turning to the overall study: The collaborator samples originated in the United States, Italy and Spain and spanned the acute and convalescent phases of COVID-19. The material from the prospective study consisted of cDNA or gDNA derived from T cells, B-cell-depleted T cells, or PBMCs. Nearly every sample came with metadata listing a de-identified subject ID, COVID-19 status, age in years and sex. The dataset comprised deeply sampled blood TCRbeta repertoires from subjects exposed to, actively infected with, or recovered from COVID-19. Samples were obtained from the ongoing ImmuneRACE study (first 160 participants) and from about 1,300 subjects provided by 6 global collaborators. A freely available public database, intended as a resource for researchers studying the immune response to SARS-CoV-2, is where the repertoires were released. Where available, HLA class I and class II types were obtained from metadata supplied by the sample provider rather than from assay-based typing. Paper-wide results and their limitations: The amount of clinical and demographic metadata varied by source and participant and was provided uncurated.

On this clone itself: Its antigen remains unidentified. No per-base quality is available; no much larger clone lies one base away.

One collaborating source in Seattle enrolled patients while the patients were actively infected and followed the patients over time throughout the course of disease. The collaborating institutions used their own protocols to collect whole blood in K2EDTA tubes. Collaborator samples were shipped for TCRbeta analysis as frozen whole blood, isolated PBMCs, or DNA extracted from either sample type. TCRbeta CDR3 regions were amplified from genomic DNA using the immunoSEQ Assay, a bias-controlled multiplex PCR. The paper's processing steps were these. The number of nucleated cells in each sample was estimated by amplification of reference gene primers within the assay. Sequence reads were collapsed and filtered to measure the absolute abundance of every unique TCRbeta CDR3 rearrangement. For each sample, productive Simpson clonality was calculated as the square root of Simpson's diversity index across productive rearrangements. TCRdb re-hosts the immuneACCESS table, in-frame sequences only. Its copies lack some clones; in the studies checked, an unresolved V gene accounts for under half of them, and the cause for the rest is not known. That table is the source of V, J and clone size, and D and trimming were worked out from the DNA. This sample holds almost 400,000 clones; roughly 86% were observed only once. About 2.3% of the sample is in the top ten clones.

The CDR1 and CDR2 encoded by the germline V gene are MNHEY and SVGAGI. The CDR3 runs 12 residues from the cysteine to the phenylalanine. CDR3 DNA only is kept here, 36 bases in frame from base 1. Trimming removed 5 bases from V and 6 bases from J, leaving 10 bases between the germline ends. This receptor chain uses TRBV6-5 and TRBJ1-2; the D region possibly corresponds to TRBD1 (6 bases align). The receptor's source is an older woman with COVID-19, enrolled during active disease. Sequencing was carried out using peripheral blood. The CDR3 protein: CASSRGGNGYTF. The nucleotide sequence is given as TGTGCCAGCAGTCGAGGGGGAAATGGCTACACCTTC.